What follows are 24 T cell receptor beta chains derived from one specimen sequenced in a study of cytomegalovirus exposure and HLA in healthy donors. Primers for the PCR totalled 60 Vbeta and 13 Jbeta. Generated by immunoSEQ multiplex PCR, the TCRdb table keeps only in-frame clones and is missing some. The repertoire holds 150,000 to 200,000 clones, with 75% to 85% as singletons. Sequenced: PBMCs. The source is a woman between 50 and 59 years old in good health and CMV-seronegative.

V gene TRBV6-5 combines with J gene TRBJ2-7, with D possibly being TRBD1 (6 bases). This CDR3 spans 14 amino acids. The germline V and J ends were trimmed by 0 bases and 3 bases, with 9 bases remaining between them. Germline V gene sequence: CDR1 MNHEY, CDR2 SVGAGI. CDR3 in DNA: TGTGCCAGCAGTTACTCTGCAGGGGACTACGAGCAGTACTTC. Protein product: CASSYSAGDYEQYF.

V usage is TRBV7-2 and J usage is TRBJ1-5, with TRBD1 identical over 7 bases. Germline CDR1 SGHTA, CDR2 FQGNSA. V was clipped by 5 bases and J by 6 bases; unmatched bases: 7. The length of the CDR3 is 14 residues. The CDR3 region has the DNA TGTGCCAGCAGCATCCAGGGGGGTGGTCAGCCCCAGCATTTT. Translation gives CASSIQGGGQPQHF.

V and J are TRBV28 and TRBJ2-3, with 9 nucleotides matching TRBD1. The germline V gene encodes CDR1 MDHEN and CDR2 SYDVKM. CDR3 length: 16 residues. J gave up 2 bases and V 7 bases, and 10 bases lay outside the gene matches. This CDR3 is CASTSGTGLNTDTQYF. CDR3 DNA: TGTGCCAGCACCTCTGGGACAGGGCTTAACACAGATACGCAGTATTTT.

The rearrangement joins TRBV10-2 to TRBJ2-7, with 10 bases that match TRBD1. J lost 5 bases, V lost 6 bases, and 19 bases had no gene match. Per the germline V gene, CDR1 is WSHSY and CDR2 is SAAADI. The CDR3 runs to 18 residues. This CDR3 is CASRKYPASGQGSNEQYF. DNA for the CDR3: TGCGCCAGCAGGAAATACCCGGCTTCGGGACAGGGGAGCAACGAGCAGTACTTC.

This chain joins TRBV6-5 and TRBJ2-3; TRBD1 matches 7 bases. This CDR3 spans 12 amino acids. Germline assignment: CDR1 MNHEY and CDR2 SVGAGI. After removal of 4 bases from V and 10 bases from J, the junction contained 5 bases not matched to a gene. CDR3 region: CASSSTGVSQYF. DNA of the CDR3: TGTGCCAGCAGTTCCACAGGGGTGTCGCAGTATTTT.

The chain uses TRBV7-9 and TRBJ2-7, with D maybe TRBD1 (6 bases). With 5 bases removed from V and 6 bases from J, the gap between germline ends came to 11 bases. The CDR3 loop spans 12 amino acids. Germline V lookup: CDR1 SEHNR, CDR2 FQNEAQ (reference sequence). The CDR3 spells CASSRIGGEQYF. CDR3 nucleotides: TGTGCCAGCAGCCGAATAGGGGGCGAGCAGTACTTC.

The chain joins TRBV7-2 to TRBJ1-3; 7 nucleotides match TRBD1. After removal of 3 bases from V and 0 bases from J, the junction contained 2 bases not matched to a gene. The CDR3 length is 15 residues. CDR1 SGHTA and CDR2 FQGNSA come from the germline V gene. CDR3 DNA: TGTGCCAGCAGCTTTGGACAGGCCTCTGGAAACACCATATATTTT. Translation gives CASSFGQASGNTIYF. Using reference TRBV7-2 and TRBJ1-3 for the parts outside the CDR3, the full variable domain is GAGVSQSPSNKVTEKGKDVELRCDPISGHTALYWYRQSLGQGLEFLIYFQGNSAPDKSGLPSDRFSAERTGGSVSTLTIQRTQQEDSAVYLCASSFGQASGNTIYFGEGSWLTVV.

This sequence joins TRBV28 and TRBJ2-3; TRBD2 matches 8 bases. In germline, CDR1 is MDHEN, CDR2 SYDVKM. With 2 bases clipped from V and 3 bases from J, the junction kept 4 bases outside the gene matches. The CDR3 contains 15 residues. CDR3 nucleotides: TGTGCCAGCAGTTTAGTAGCGGGGCCTACAGATACGCAGTATTTT. Protein product: CASSLVAGPTDTQYF.

The chain employs TRBV2 and TRBJ1-4; possibly TRBD1 for D (5 bases). V was trimmed by 7 bases and J by 7 bases, leaving 16 bases between them. CDR1 is SNHLY and CDR2 is FYNNEI in the germline V gene. This CDR3 is 14 amino acids long. The CDR3 DNA follows: TGTGCCAGCATTTTAGGCAGGGAAGCTGAAAAACTGTTTTTT. This codes for CASILGREAEKLFF. Complete variable domain (other parts from reference TRBV2 and TRBJ1-4): EPEVTQTPSHQVTQMGQEVILRCVPISNHLYFYWYRQILGQKVEFLVSFYNNEISEKSEIFDDQFSVERPDGSNFTLKIRSTKLEDSAMYFCASILGREAEKLFFGSGTQLSVL.

The count of this clone is one. V gene TRBV20-1 combines with J gene TRBJ2-1; D is undetermined. Deletions cut 4 bases from V and 6 bases from J, with 7 bases between. CDR3 length: 11 amino acids. Looked up from germline, CDR1 is DFQATT and CDR2 is SNEGSKA (reference sequence). Written as DNA, the CDR3 is TGCAGTGCTACGTCGGGCAATGAGCAGTTCTTC. Translated: CSATSGNEQFF.

V is TRBV7-9 and J is TRBJ2-1, with a weak D call TRBD2 (5 bases). CDR3 length equals 15 residues. Trimming took off 0 bases at V and 1 base at J, with 7 bases between the two ends. CDR1 and CDR2 (germline): SEHNR, FQNEAQ (reference sequence). CDR3 amino acids: CASSLAGVSYNEQFF. CDR3 coding DNA: TGTGCCAGCAGCTTAGCCGGGGTATCCTACAATGAGCAGTTCTTC.

The gene calls are TRBV29-1 and TRBJ2-7, with 11 bases lining up with TRBD2. The ends lost 4 bases at V and 3 bases at J; junction bases unmatched: 8. CDR1 SQVTM and CDR2 ANQGSEA come from the germline V gene. The CDR3 sequence is 15 residues long. Here the CDR3 reads CSVGRLAGRDYEQYF. The CDR3 DNA reads TGCAGCGTTGGACGACTAGCGGGGAGGGACTACGAGCAGTACTTC.

Points on this clone: The sample carries other DNA sequences with the same CDR3. The chain carries TRBV6-6 and TRBJ1-6, with D perhaps matching TRBD1 (5 bases). The CDR3 length is 15 residues. With 7 bases removed from V and 4 bases from J, the gap between germline ends came to 14 bases. The V gene's germline CDR1 is MNHNY and CDR2 SVGAGI (reference sequence). The CDR3 DNA follows: TGTGCCAGCACCCCCACCGGGACTTATAATTCACCCCTCCACTTT. It codes for CASTPTGTYNSPLHF.

Note on this clone: The germline gene is not matched at one end of the junction; a read error may be the cause. This rearrangement joins TRBV6-1 to TRBJ1-2, with a tentative D call TRBD1 (5 bases). CDR1 MNHNS and CDR2 SASEGT come from the germline V gene. This CDR3 is 15 amino acids long. The CDR3 sequence: CASISRGETNYDYTF. The DNA of the CDR3 is TGTGCCAGCATTTCCCGGGGGGAAACGAACTATGACTACACCTTC.

This clone showed up just a few times. This chain uses TRBV27 with TRBJ1-1, with a tentative D call TRBD1 (6 bases). The CDR3 extends over 14 amino acids. V shed 7 bases and J shed 5 bases, with 17 bases lying between them. Germline V gene sequence: CDR1 MNHEY, CDR2 SMNVEV (reference sequence). As DNA, the CDR3 is TGTGCCAGCACCCCCGGGGGGCGCGGGACTGAAGCTTTCTTT. Translated: CASTPGGRGTEAFF.

The V gene is TRBV5-4, the J gene TRBJ1-2, with TRBD1 matching over 7 bases. The CDR3 runs to 14 residues. Per germline, CDR1 SGHNT and CDR2 YYREEE (reference sequence). J gave up 8 bases and V 4 bases, and 11 bases lay outside the gene matches. The CDR3 nucleotides are TGTGCCAGCAGCCTGACAGGGCCCACCTGGGGCTACACCTTC. Translating it yields CASSLTGPTWGYTF. The whole variable domain, remainder taken from reference TRBV5-4 and TRBJ1-2, is ETGVTQSPTHLIKTRGQQVTLRCSSQSGHNTVSWYQQALGQGPQFIFQYYREEENGRGNFPPRFSGLQFPNYSSELNVNALELDDSALYLCASSLTGPTWGYTFGSGTRLTVV.

This sequence joins TRBV29-1 and TRBJ2-1, with 12 nucleotides matching TRBD2. V gave up 7 bases and J gave up 3 bases; unmatched junction bases: 4. Germline-derived CDR1 and CDR2 are SQVTM and ANQGSEA. The CDR3 is 14 residues long. CDR3 sequence reads: CSGQLAGGYNEQFF. CDR3 nucleotide sequence: TGCAGCGGCCAACTAGCGGGAGGCTACAATGAGCAGTTCTTC.

The chain has TRBV4-3 and TRBJ2-7, with unresolved D. CDR3 size: 14 residues. The germline gives CDR1 LGHNA, CDR2 YSLEER. V lost 1 base, J lost 1 base, and 8 bases lay in between. The CDR3 loop is CASSQALRSYEQYF. CDR3 bases: TGCGCCAGCAGCCAAGCCCTACGGTCCTACGAGCAGTACTTC.

The chain couples TRBV25-1 to TRBJ2-7; the D is unclear. Trimming stripped 2 bases from V and 0 bases from J, with 11 bases between. Germline V CDR1 and CDR2: MGHDK, SYGVNS. The CDR3 runs 15 residues. The CDR3: CASSESRVDSYEQYF. The CDR3 bases are TGTGCCAGCAGTGAAAGTCGGGTCGACTCCTACGAGCAGTACTTC.

J is TRBJ2-5 and V is TRBV5-1; TRBD2 aligns across 14 bases. The CDR3 sequence is 16 residues long. Germline CDR1 SGHRS, CDR2 YFSETQ. V lost 4 bases, J lost 5 bases, and 7 bases stayed unmatched. The CDR3 here is CASSLTSGGATETQYF. The CDR3 nucleotides read TGCGCCAGCAGCCTGACTAGCGGGGGGGCTACGGAGACCCAGTACTTC.

The chain has TRBV11-3 and TRBJ2-1; D call uncertain. The V gene's germline CDR1 is SGHNT and CDR2 YENEEA. The V and J ends lost 3 bases and 0 bases respectively, with 9 bases between them. The length of the CDR3 is 15 residues. The chain's CDR3 is CASSFSLSSYNEQFF. CDR3 sequence (DNA): TGTGCCAGCAGCTTTTCATTGAGCTCCTACAATGAGCAGTTCTTC.

For the CDR3, the DNA is TGCGCCAGCAGCCAAGGTGGAGGAGTAGGCTACGAGCAGTACTTC. This sequence encodes CASSQGGGVGYEQYF. The V call is TRBV4-1, the J call TRBJ2-7; perhaps TRBD2 as D (5 bases). Trimming left V 1 base short and J 3 bases short, with 13 bases between. The germline V gene encodes CDR1 MGHRA and CDR2 YSYEKL. CDR3 length: 15 amino acids.

In its sample, this clone was seen once. V is TRBV4-3 and J is TRBJ2-1; tentatively, D is TRBD2 (5 bases). This CDR3 is 15 amino acids long. The germline V gene has CDR1 LGHNA and CDR2 YSLEER. V was cut by 2 bases and J by 7 bases, with 15 bases left in between. This CDR3 reads CASSQQAVVRNEQFF. CDR3 sequence (DNA): TGCGCCAGCAGCCAACAAGCGGTCGTGAGGAATGAGCAGTTCTTC.

This clone was seen a few times. The chain recombines TRBV19 with TRBJ2-5; no reliable D call. CDR1 and CDR2 from the germline V gene are LNHDA and SQIVND (reference sequence). The CDR3 has 14 amino acids. Trimming pared 3 bases from V and 2 bases from J, leaving 10 bases between. The CDR3 DNA is TGTGCCAGTAGTATTTTGGGCTTACAAGAGACCCAGTACTTC. The encoded protein is CASSILGLQETQYF.